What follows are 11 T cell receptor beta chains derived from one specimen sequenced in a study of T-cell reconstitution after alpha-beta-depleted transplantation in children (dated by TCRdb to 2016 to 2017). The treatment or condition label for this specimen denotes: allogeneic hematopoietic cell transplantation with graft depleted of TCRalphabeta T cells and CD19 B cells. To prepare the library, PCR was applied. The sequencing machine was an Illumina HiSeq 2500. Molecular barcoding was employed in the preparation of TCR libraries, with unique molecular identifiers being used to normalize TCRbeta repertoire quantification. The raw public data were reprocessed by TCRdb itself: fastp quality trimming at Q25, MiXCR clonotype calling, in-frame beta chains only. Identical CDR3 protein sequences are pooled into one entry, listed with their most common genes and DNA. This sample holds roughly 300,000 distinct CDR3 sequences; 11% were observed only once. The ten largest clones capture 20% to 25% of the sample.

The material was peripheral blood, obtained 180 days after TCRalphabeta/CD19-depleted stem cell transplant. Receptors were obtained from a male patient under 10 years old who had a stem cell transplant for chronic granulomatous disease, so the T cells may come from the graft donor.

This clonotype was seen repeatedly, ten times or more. The CDR3 DNA sequence: TGTGCCAGCAGCCGTCTAGGGCCTCGCACAGATACGCAGTATTTT. This sequence encodes CASSRLGPRTDTQYF. The V gene is TRBV7-2, the J gene TRBJ2-3; D is uncertain. Trimming left V 5 bases short and J 1 base short, with 13 bases between. The V gene's germline CDR1 is SGHTA and CDR2 FQGNSA. The CDR3 consists of 15 residues.

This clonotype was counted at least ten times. CDR3 sequence reads: CSVPWAPEAFF. CDR3 nucleotides: TGCAGCGTTCCCTGGGCCCCTGAAGCTTTCTTT. This chain connects TRBV29-1 to TRBJ1-1; D unclear. The germline V gene has CDR1 SQVTM and CDR2 ANQGSEA. This CDR3 has 11 amino acids. V was pared by 5 bases and J by 6 bases, with 10 bases between.

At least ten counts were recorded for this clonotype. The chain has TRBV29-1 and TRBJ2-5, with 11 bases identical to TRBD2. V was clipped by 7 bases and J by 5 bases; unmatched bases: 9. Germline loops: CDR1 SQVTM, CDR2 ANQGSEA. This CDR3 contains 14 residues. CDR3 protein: CSGAPLAGVETQYF. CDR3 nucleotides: TGCAGCGGAGCCCCACTAGCGGGGGTTGAGACCCAGTACTTC.

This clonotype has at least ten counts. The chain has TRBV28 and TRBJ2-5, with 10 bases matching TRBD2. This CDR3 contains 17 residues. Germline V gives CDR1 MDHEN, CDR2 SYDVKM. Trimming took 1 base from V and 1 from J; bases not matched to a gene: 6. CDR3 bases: TGTGCCAGCAGTTTATCAGTAGCGGGAGGCATCCAAGAGACCCAGTACTTC. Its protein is CASSLSVAGGIQETQYF.

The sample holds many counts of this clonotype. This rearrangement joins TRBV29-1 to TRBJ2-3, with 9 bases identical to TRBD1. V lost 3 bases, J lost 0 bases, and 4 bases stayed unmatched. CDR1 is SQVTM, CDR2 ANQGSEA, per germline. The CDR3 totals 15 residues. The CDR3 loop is CSVEGGQGSTDTQYF. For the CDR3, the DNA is TGCAGCGTTGAGGGGGGACAGGGAAGCACAGATACGCAGTATTTT.

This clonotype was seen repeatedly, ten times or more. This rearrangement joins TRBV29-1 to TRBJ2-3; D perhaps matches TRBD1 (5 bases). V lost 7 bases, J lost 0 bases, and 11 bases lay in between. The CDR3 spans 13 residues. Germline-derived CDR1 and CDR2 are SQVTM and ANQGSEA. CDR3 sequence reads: CSARQYSTDTQYF. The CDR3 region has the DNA TGCAGCGCCCGACAGTATAGCACAGATACGCAGTATTTT.

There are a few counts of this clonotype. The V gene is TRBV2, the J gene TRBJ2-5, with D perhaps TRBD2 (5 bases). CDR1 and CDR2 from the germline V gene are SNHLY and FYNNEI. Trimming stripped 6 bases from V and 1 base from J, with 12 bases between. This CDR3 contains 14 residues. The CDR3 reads CASRSGLAQETQYF. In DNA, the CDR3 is TGTGCCAGCAGAAGCGGACTTGCCCAAGAGACCCAGTACTTC.

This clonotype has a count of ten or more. This CDR3 is CSAAQTGDQPQHF. Here the CDR3 DNA reads TGCAGTGCTGCACAGACGGGGGATCAGCCCCAGCATTTT. The chain links TRBV20-1 to TRBJ1-5; D may be TRBD1 (5 bases). V was pared by 5 bases and J by 5 bases, with 13 bases between. The germline V gene has CDR1 DFQATT and CDR2 SNEGSKA (reference sequence). This CDR3 region has 13 residues.

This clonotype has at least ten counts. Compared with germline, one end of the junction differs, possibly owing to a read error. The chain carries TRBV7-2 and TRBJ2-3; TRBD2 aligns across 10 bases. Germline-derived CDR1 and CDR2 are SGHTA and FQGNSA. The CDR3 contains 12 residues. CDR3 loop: CASSRRTSGGHF. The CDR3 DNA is TGTGCCAGCAGCCGCCGGACTAGCGGAGGGCATTTT.

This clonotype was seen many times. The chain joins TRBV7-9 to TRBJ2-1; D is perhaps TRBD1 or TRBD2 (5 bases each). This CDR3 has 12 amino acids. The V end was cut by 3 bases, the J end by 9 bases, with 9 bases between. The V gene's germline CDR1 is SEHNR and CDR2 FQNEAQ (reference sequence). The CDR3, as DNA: TGTGCCAGCAGCTTTTCAGGGACTGAGCAGTTCTTC. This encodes CASSFSGTEQFF.

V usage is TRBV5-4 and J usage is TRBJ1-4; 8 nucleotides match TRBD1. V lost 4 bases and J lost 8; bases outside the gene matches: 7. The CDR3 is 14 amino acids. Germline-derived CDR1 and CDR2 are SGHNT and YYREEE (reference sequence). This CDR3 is CASSPGQAVEKLFF. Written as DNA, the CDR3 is TGTGCCAGCAGCCCGGGACAGGCGGTGGAAAAACTGTTTTTT.